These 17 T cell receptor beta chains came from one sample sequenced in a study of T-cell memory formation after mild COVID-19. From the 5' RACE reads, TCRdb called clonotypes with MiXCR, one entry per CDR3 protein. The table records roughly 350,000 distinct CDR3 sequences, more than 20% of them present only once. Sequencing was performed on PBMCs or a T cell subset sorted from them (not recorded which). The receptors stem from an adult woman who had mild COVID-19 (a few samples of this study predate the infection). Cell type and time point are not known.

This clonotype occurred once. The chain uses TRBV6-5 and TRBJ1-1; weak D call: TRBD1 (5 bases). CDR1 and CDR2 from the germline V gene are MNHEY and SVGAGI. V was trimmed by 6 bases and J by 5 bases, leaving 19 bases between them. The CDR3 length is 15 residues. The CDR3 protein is CASSRSDSLLTEAFF. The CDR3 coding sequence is TGTGCCAGCAGCCGAAGCGACAGTCTGTTAACTGAAGCTTTCTTT.

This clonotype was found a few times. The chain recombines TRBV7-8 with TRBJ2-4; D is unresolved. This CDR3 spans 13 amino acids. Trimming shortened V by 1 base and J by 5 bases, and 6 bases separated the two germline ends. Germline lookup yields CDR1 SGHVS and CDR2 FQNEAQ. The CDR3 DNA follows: TGTGCCAGCAGCTTAGAAAGCCAAAACATTCAGTACTTC. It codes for CASSLESQNIQYF.

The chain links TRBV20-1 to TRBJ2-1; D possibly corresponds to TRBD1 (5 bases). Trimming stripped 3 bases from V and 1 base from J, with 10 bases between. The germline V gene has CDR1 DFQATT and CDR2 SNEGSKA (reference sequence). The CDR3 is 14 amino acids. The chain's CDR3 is CSASPAGSYNEQFF. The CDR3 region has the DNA TGCAGTGCTAGTCCGGCAGGGTCCTACAATGAGCAGTTCTTC.

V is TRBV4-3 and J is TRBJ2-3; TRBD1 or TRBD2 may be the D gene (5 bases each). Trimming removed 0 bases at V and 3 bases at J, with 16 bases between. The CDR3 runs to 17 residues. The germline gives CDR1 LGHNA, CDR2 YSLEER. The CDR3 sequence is CASSQETGRWGTDTQYF. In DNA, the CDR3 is TGCGCCAGCAGCCAAGAGACGGGGAGATGGGGGACAGATACGCAGTATTTT.

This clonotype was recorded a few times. In nucleotides, the CDR3 is TGCAGTGCTACCCCAACTAGCGGGGTCTCCTACGAGCAGTACTTC. Translated, it gives CSATPTSGVSYEQYF. J is TRBJ2-7 and V is TRBV20-1; 10 nucleotides align to TRBD2. The CDR3 loop spans 15 amino acids. The germline gives CDR1 DFQATT, CDR2 SNEGSKA (reference sequence). V trimming: 4 bases; J trimming: 0 bases; junction bases outside the gene matches: 6.

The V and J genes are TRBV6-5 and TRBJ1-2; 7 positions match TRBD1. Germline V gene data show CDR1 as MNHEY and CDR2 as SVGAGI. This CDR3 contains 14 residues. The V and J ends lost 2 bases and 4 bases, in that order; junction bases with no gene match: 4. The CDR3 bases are TGTGCCAGCAGTTACGGACAGGAGGTCTATGGCTACACCTTC. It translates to CASSYGQEVYGYTF.

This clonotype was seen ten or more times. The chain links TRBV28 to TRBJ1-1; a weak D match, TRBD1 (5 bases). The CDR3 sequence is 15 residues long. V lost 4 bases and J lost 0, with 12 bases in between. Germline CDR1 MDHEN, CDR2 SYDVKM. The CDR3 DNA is TGTGCCAGCAGTTCAGGGTTTTACATGAACACTGAAGCTTTCTTT. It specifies CASSSGFYMNTEAFF. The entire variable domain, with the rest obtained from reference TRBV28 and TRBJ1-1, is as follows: DVKVTQSSRYLVKRTGEKVFLECVQDMDHENMFWYRQDPGLGLRLIYFSYDVKMKEKGDIPEGYSVSREKKERFSLILESASTNQTSMYLCASSSGFYMNTEAFFGQGTRLTVV.

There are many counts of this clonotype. CDR3 sequence: CASSLSPSTDTQYF. CDR3 in DNA: TGTGCCAGCAGCTTATCCCCTAGCACAGATACGCAGTATTTT. The chain links TRBV7-3 to TRBJ2-3; the D is unclear. Between the trimmed V and J ends, which lost 2 bases and 0 bases, there was a span of 6 bases. CDR3 size: 14 residues. CDR1 SGHTA and CDR2 FQGTGA come from the germline V gene. The full variable domain, in which reference TRBV7-3 and TRBJ2-3 provide the parts outside the CDR3, is GAGVSQTPSNKVTEKGKYVELRCDPISGHTALYWYRQSLGQGPEFLIYFQGTGAADDSGLPNDRFFAVRPEGSVSTLKIQRTERGDSAVYLCASSLSPSTDTQYFGPGTRLTVL.

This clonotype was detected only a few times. This CDR3 reads CASSRGLAGGIYEQYF. Here the CDR3 DNA reads TGTGCCAGCAGCCGCGGACTAGCGGGGGGGATCTACGAGCAGTACTTC. The J gene is TRBJ2-7, the V gene TRBV3-1; the match to TRBD2 covers 15 bases. The germline gives CDR1 LGHDT, CDR2 YNNKEL (reference sequence). Germline trimming cut 4 bases from V and 3 bases from J; bases unmatched to any gene: 4. The CDR3 has 16 residues.

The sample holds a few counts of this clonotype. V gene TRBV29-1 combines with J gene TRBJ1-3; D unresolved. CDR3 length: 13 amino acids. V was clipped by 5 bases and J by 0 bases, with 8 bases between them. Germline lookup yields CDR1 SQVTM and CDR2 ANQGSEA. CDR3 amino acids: CSVTFFSGNTIYF. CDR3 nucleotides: TGCAGCGTTACATTTTTCTCTGGAAACACCATATATTTT.

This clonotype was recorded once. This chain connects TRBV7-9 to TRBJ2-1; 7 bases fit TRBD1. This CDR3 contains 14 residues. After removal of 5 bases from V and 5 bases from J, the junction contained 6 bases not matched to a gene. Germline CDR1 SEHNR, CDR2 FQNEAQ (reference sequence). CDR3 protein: CASSRGRPDNEQFF. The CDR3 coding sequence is TGTGCCAGCAGCAGGGGGCGGCCCGACAATGAGCAGTTCTTC.

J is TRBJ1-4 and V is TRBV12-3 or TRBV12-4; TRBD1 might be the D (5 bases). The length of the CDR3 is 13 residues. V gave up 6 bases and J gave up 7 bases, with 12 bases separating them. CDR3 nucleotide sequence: TGTGCCAGCAGCCCTCGTGGGGGTGAAAAACTGTTTTTT. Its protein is CASSPRGGEKLFF.

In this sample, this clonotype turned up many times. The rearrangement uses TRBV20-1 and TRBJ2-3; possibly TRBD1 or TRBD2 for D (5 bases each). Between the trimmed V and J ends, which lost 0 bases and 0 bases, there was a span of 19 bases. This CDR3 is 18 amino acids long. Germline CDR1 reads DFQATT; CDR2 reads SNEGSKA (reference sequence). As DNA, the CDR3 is TGCAGTGCTAGAGACGTGGGACGTGTACTCACTAGCACAGATACGCAGTATTTT. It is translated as CSARDVGRVLTSTDTQYF.

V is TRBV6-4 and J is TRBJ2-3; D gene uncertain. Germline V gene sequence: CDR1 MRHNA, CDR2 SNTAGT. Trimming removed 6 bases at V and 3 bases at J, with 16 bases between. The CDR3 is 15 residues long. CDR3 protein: CASSLGGGETDTQYF. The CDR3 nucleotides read TGTGCCAGCAGCCTGGGTGGCGGCGAGACAGATACGCAGTATTTT.

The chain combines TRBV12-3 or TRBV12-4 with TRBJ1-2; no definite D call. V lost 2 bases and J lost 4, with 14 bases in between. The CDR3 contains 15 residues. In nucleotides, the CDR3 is TGTGCCAGCAGTTTAAGTCCCCAATCCAGCTATGGCTACACCTTC. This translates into CASSLSPQSSYGYTF.

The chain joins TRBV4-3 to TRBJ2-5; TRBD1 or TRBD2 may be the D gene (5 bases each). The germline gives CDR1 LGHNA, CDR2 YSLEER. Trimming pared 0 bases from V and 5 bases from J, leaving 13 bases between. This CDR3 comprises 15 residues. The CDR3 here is CASSQEGVGAETQYF. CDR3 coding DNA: TGCGCCAGCAGCCAAGAGGGGGTAGGGGCGGAGACCCAGTACTTC.

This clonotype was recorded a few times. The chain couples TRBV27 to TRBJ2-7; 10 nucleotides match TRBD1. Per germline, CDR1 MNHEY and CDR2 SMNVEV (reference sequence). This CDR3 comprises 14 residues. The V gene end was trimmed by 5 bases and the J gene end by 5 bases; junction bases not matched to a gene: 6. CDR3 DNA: TGTGCCAGCAGTCCGGGACAGGGGACCCACGAGCAGTACTTC. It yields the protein CASSPGQGTHEQYF.